The 13 T cell receptor beta chains listed next were all sequenced from one sample in a study of shared clonotypes between healthy human individuals. Libraries were prepared by immunoSEQ multiplex PCR; TCRdb keeps only in-frame clonotypes and omits some of them. The sample holds around 2,000,000 clones, 85% to 95% seen once. Sequencing was carried out using naive CD4+ T cells sorted from blood. Subset meaning: CD45RA+ positively selected. These receptors were collected from a man aged 18 to 29 in good health.

The rearrangement links TRBV6-5 to TRBJ2-1; D is perhaps TRBD1 or TRBD2 (5 bases each). Germline CDR1 reads MNHEY; CDR2 reads SVGAGI. V was pared by 5 bases and J by 7 bases, with 12 bases between. This CDR3 is built from 13 residues. CDR3 nucleotides: TGTGCCAGCAGTGAGGGGATAAGGAATGAGCAGTTCTTC. Amino acids: CASSEGIRNEQFF.

To note about this clone: Given a much more abundant clone one base away, this may be a read error. The identical CDR3 is also encoded by other nucleotide sequences in the sample. This rearrangement joins TRBV18 to TRBJ1-1; D not certain. There are 13 residues in the CDR3. The V end lost 1 base, the J end lost 0 bases, and 3 bases lay between the germline ends. CDR1 is KGHSH, CDR2 LQKENI, per germline. This chain's CDR3 is CASSPQVNTEAFF. CDR3 bases: TGTGCCAGCTCACCACAGGTGAACACTGAAGCTTTCTTT.

Turning to this clone: Other DNA sequences within the sample encode an identical CDR3. CDR3 sequence (DNA): TGCGCCAGCAGCTTGGGCCCTACCTACGAGCAGTACTTC. Its translation is CASSLGPTYEQYF. V and J are TRBV5-1 and TRBJ2-7; D not resolved. CDR1 SGHRS and CDR2 YFSETQ come from the germline V gene. This CDR3 spans 13 amino acids. The V gene lost 0 bases and the J gene lost 2 bases, with 6 bases spanning the gap.

This rearrangement joins TRBV29-1 to TRBJ2-1; TRBD2 agrees at 7 bases. J was trimmed by 0 bases and V by 2 bases; bases with no gene match: 1. The CDR3 consists of 14 residues. Per germline, CDR1 SQVTM and CDR2 ANQGSEA. The CDR3 sequence: CSVEKRDSYNEQFF. CDR3 DNA: TGCAGCGTTGAAAAGCGGGACTCCTACAATGAGCAGTTCTTC.

Points on this clone: This specimen includes other DNA sequences encoding the same CDR3. The chain couples TRBV2 to TRBJ2-5; D remains unclear. CDR1 and CDR2 (germline): SNHLY, FYNNEI. Trimming left V 4 bases short and J 1 base short, with 7 bases between. The CDR3 is 13 residues long. In DNA, the CDR3 is TGTGCCAGCAGTGGCCGGCTCCAAGAGACCCAGTACTTC. As protein: CASSGRLQETQYF.

The chain joins TRBV28 to TRBJ1-1; the D is unclear. The CDR3 length is 16 residues. The germline gives CDR1 MDHEN, CDR2 SYDVKM. V dropped 4 bases and J dropped 3 bases, with 18 bases sitting between them. For the CDR3, the DNA is TGTGCCAGCAGTTCGACCGGGGTGAGGGCCGACACTGAAGCTTTCTTT. It translates to CASSSTGVRADTEAFF.

As for this clone: A clone one base away is much larger, so this may be a read error. V usage is TRBV6-1 and J usage is TRBJ1-5; D is unclear. This CDR3 comprises 14 residues. V was clipped by 3 bases and J by 0 bases, with 6 bases between them. Germline assignment: CDR1 MNHNS and CDR2 SASEGT. CDR3 DNA sequence: TGTGCCAGCAGTGACAGTAATAGCAATCAGCCCCAGCATTTT. Translated, it gives CASSDSNSNQPQHF.

The chain recombines TRBV30 with TRBJ2-1; 8 nucleotides match TRBD1. The ends lost 4 bases at V and 15 bases at J; junction bases unmatched: 17. CDR1 is GTSNPN and CDR2 is SVGIG in the germline V gene (reference sequence). This CDR3 contains 14 residues. The CDR3 coding sequence is TGTGCCTGGACCAGGTGGACAGGGAACGGGCCTTGGTTCTTC. This translates into CAWTRWTGNGPWFF.

This clone was seen a few times. The chain joins TRBV9 to TRBJ2-3, with a weak D call TRBD2 (5 bases). The CDR3 sequence is 13 residues long. The germline V and J ends were trimmed by 3 bases and 0 bases, with 5 bases remaining between them. Germline V gives CDR1 SGDLS, CDR2 YYNGEE. In nucleotides, the CDR3 is TGTGCCAGCAGCGGCGGGAGCACAGATACGCAGTATTTT. It yields the protein CASSGGSTDTQYF. Variable domain in full (rest from reference TRBV9 and TRBJ2-3): DSGVTQTPKHLITATGQRVTLRCSPRSGDLSVYWYQQSLDQGLQFLIQYYNGEERAKGNILERFSAQQFPDLHSELNLSSLELGDSALYFCASSGGSTDTQYFGPGTRLTVL.

V usage is TRBV18 and J usage is TRBJ2-7; the match to TRBD2 covers 7 bases. This CDR3 contains 14 residues. The V and J ends lost 6 bases and 3 bases, in that order; junction bases with no gene match: 8. From germline, CDR1 is KGHSH and CDR2 LQKENI. The CDR3 loop reads CASSPSGIGYEQYF. The DNA of the CDR3 is TGTGCCAGCTCCCCCAGCGGGATCGGCTACGAGCAGTACTTC. Full variable domain (missing parts from reference TRBV18 and TRBJ2-7): NAGVMQNPRHLVRRRGQEARLRCSPMKGHSHVYWYRQLPEEGLKFMVYLQKENIIDESGMPKERFSAEFPKEGPSILRIQQVVRGDSAAYFCASSPSGIGYEQYFGPGTRLTVT.

The chain uses TRBV25-1 and TRBJ1-1; 7 bases align to TRBD1. V dropped 5 bases and J dropped 0; count of bases not matched to a gene: 3. Germline V gene data show CDR1 as MGHDK and CDR2 as SYGVNS. The CDR3 has 14 residues. DNA of the CDR3: TGTGCCAGCAGTATGGACAGGCTGAACACTGAAGCTTTCTTT. Translated, it gives CASSMDRLNTEAFF.

The chain recombines TRBV25-1 with TRBJ2-7; D may match TRBD1 or TRBD2 (5 bases each). Germline CDR1 is MGHDK and CDR2 is SYGVNS. This CDR3 has 16 residues. V was clipped by 6 bases and J by 0 bases, with 18 bases between them. The CDR3 here is CASRGPKRYSSYEQYF. The CDR3 bases are TGTGCCAGCAGGGGACCCAAAAGATATAGCTCCTACGAGCAGTACTTC.

This clone was observed a handful of times. The chain joins TRBV21-1 to TRBJ2-5; the table's D call, TRBD2, was not checked against the DNA. TRBV21-1 is listed as a pseudogene. This CDR3 is built from 17 residues. CDR3 sequence reads: CASSTQGRAGLQETQYF. CDR3 coding DNA: TGTGCCAGCAGCACTCAGGGACGGGCGGGGCTCCAAGAGACCCAGTACTTC.